This TCR beta chain was captured in a study of T cell responses to AZD1222 COVID-19 vaccine. Whole-study results and caveats: Compared with day 0, the breadth and depth of the Spike-specific TCR repertoire rose significantly after two doses of AZD1222. At 160-218 and 743-854, vaccine-associated CD4 TCRs were dominant, and they spanned spike.

Only in-frame clones appear in the TCRdb table, and some are missing; sequencing was by immunoSEQ multiplex PCR. The data show approximately 140,000 clones, more than 80% seen once. V lost 0 bases to trimming and J lost 0 bases, with 9 bases between them. This CDR3 is built from 15 residues. Germline values: CDR1 SGHNT, CDR2 YYREEE (reference sequence). Turning to this clone: What it recognizes is unknown.

This clonotype was sampled from an adult in good health. The chain uses TRBV5-4 and TRBJ1-1; D gene ambiguous. Sequences were derived from peripheral blood, sampled on day 0 of MenACWY control vaccination. This chain's CDR3 is CASSLVGLVNTEAFF. The DNA of the CDR3 is TGTGCCAGCAGCTTGGTGGGGTTGGTGAACACTGAAGCTTTCTTT.